A selection of T cell receptor beta chains follows, all from one sample in a study of blood T cells in healthy people across ages. One entry per CDR3 protein results from TCRdb running MiXCR on the 5' RACE reads. The table lists some 730,000 distinct CDR3 sequences, about 24% of them singletons. Sequencing input: blood. These receptors were taken from a man in his 70s in good health. The CDR3 runs from the conserved cysteine through the conserved F or W. Each record gives: D gene, J gene, clone size, V gene, CDR3 protein, CDR3 DNA. D genes are given only for firm matches. The size field is filled for only some rows; it gives once, few, many or a size class.

NA	TRBJ2-3	few	TRBV10-3	CASGELTDTQYF	TGTGCCTCAGGAGAGCTCACAGATACGCAGTATTTT
TRBD2	TRBJ2-1	NA	TRBV4-1	CASSQDVAGGLSEQFF	TGCGCCAGCAGCCAAGACGTAGCGGGGGGGCTTAGTGAGCAGTTCTTC
TRBD2	TRBJ2-4	NA	TRBV12-3/TRBV12-4	CASSPQTSAVNIQYF	TGTGCCAGCAGCCCCCAAACTAGCGCCGTAAACATTCAGTACTTC
NA	TRBJ1-3	once	TRBV28	CASSMGGVSGNTIYF	TGTGCCAGCAGCATGGGGGGTGTCTCTGGAAACACCATATATTTT
NA	TRBJ1-4	NA	TRBV20-1	CSARGKGLYATRGEKLFF	TGCAGTGCTAGAGGGAAGGGTCTTTACGCCACACGAGGTGAAAAACTGTTTTTT
TRBD2	TRBJ2-1	many	TRBV5-1	CASSEPGLGYNEQFF	TGCGCCAGCAGCGAACCGGGACTAGGGTACAATGAGCAGTTCTTC
NA	TRBJ1-1	few	TRBV29-1	CSVGSRGKAFF	TGCAGCGTCGGCTCCCGAGGGAAAGCTTTCTTT
NA	TRBJ1-5	few	TRBV7-6	CASSPGALGNQPQHF	TGTGCCAGCAGCCCGGGGGCCTTGGGGAATCAGCCCCAGCATTTT
NA	TRBJ2-3	NA	TRBV20-1	CSAEYRADTQYF	TGCAGTGCGGAGTATAGAGCAGATACGCAGTATTTT
NA	TRBJ2-7	NA	TRBV2	CASSEQGLANYEQYF	TGTGCCAGCAGTGAACAGGGATTGGCGAACTACGAGCAGTACTTC
NA	TRBJ2-5	once	TRBV12-5	CASGLGAMETQYF	TGTGCTAGTGGTTTGGGTGCGATGGAGACCCAGTACTTC
NA	TRBJ2-5	few	TRBV5-6	CASSNTYVQETQYF	TGTGCCAGCAGCAACACATACGTCCAGGAGACCCAGTACTTC
NA	TRBJ2-1	few	TRBV4-1	CASSQLADNEQFF	TGCGCCAGCAGCCAATTGGCTGACAATGAGCAGTTCTTC
NA	TRBJ1-5	few	TRBV5-6	CASSLGVGEFNQPQHF	TGTGCCAGCAGCTTGGGGGTGGGGGAGTTTAATCAGCCCCAGCATTTT
NA	TRBJ2-3	NA	TRBV2	CASRPPYRESLIEGGTQYF	TGTGCCAGCAGGCCCCCGTACAGGGAGAGCCTTATTGAGGGAGGTACGCAGTATTTT
NA	TRBJ2-1	NA	TRBV29-1	CSDRDRTLEQFF	TGCAGCGACAGAGACAGGACCCTTGAGCAGTTCTTC
NA	TRBJ2-1	few	TRBV28	CASSRQPYNEQFF	TGTGCCAGCTCTCGGCAGCCCTACAATGAGCAGTTCTTC
NA	TRBJ2-7	few	TRBV13	CASSPGPLLSDPNYEQYF	TGTGCCAGCAGCCCGGGCCCTCTACTCTCCGACCCAAACTACGAGCAGTACTTC
TRBD1	TRBJ1-3	many	TRBV29-1	CSVEDLGTGSGNTIYF	TGCAGCGTTGAAGATCTCGGGACAGGGTCTGGAAACACCATATATTTT
TRBD1	TRBJ1-1	NA	TRBV20-1	CSADPFRGHGVTEAFF	TGCAGTGCCGATCCCTTCAGGGGGCACGGAGTAACTGAAGCTTTCTTT
NA	TRBJ2-1	NA	TRBV5-1	CASSYPALSLGNEQFF	TGCGCCAGCAGCTACCCCGCTCTCTCCTTAGGGAATGAGCAGTTCTTC
NA	TRBJ1-2	few	TRBV7-2	CASSPRSGHLGGYTF	TGTGCCAGCAGCCCTAGGTCGGGACACCTGGGGGGCTACACCTTC
NA	TRBJ1-3	NA	TRBV7-9	CASSPSEGWASGNTIYF	TGTGCCAGCAGTCCTAGTGAGGGTTGGGCCTCTGGAAACACCATATATTTT
TRBD1	TRBJ2-1	NA	TRBV12-5	CASGSSPGQGRNEQFF	TGTGCTAGTGGTTCCTCTCCGGGACAGGGGAGGAATGAGCAGTTCTTC
TRBD1	TRBJ1-2	NA	TRBV10-3	CAIRGTGLSGYPF	TGTGCCATCAGGGGGACAGGGCTGAGTGGCTACCCCTTC
TRBD1	TRBJ1-4	few	TRBV5-1	CASSRKGGAEAGKLFF	TGCGCCAGCAGCCGCAAAGGGGGCGCGGAGGCTGGAAAACTGTTTTTT
TRBD1	TRBJ1-2	few	TRBV28	CASSLPDRDNGYTF	TGTGCCAGCAGTTTACCGGACAGGGACAATGGCTACACCTTC
NA	TRBJ2-3	few	TRBV4-2	CASSQEARGTGTQYF	TGTGCCAGCAGCCAAGAAGCCAGGGGCACAGGTACGCAGTATTTT
TRBD2	TRBJ2-1	NA	TRBV5-1	CASSSPGLAGVRSYNEQFF	TGCGCCAGCAGCTCACCGGGACTAGCGGGGGTCCGCTCCTACAATGAGCAGTTCTTC
NA	TRBJ2-3	many	TRBV5-6	CASSLVASGIMTDTQYF	TGTGCCAGCAGCTTGGTTGCAAGCGGTATTATGACAGATACGCAGTATTTT
NA	TRBJ2-4	NA	TRBV7-8	CASSPGKGVAKNIQYF	TGTGCCAGCAGCCCTGGGAAGGGCGTAGCCAAAAACATTCAGTACTTC
NA	TRBJ1-5	NA	TRBV12-3/TRBV12-4	CASSLGRQAEPQHF	TGTGCCAGCAGTTTAGGTCGGCAGGCGGAGCCCCAGCATTTT
NA	TRBJ2-7	NA	TRBV13	CASSGGPVAGNGEQYF	TGTGCCAGCAGCGGAGGACCGGTGGCAGGGAATGGCGAGCAGTACTTC
TRBD1	TRBJ2-5	few	TRBV9	CASSRQGVWMETQYF	TGTGCCAGCAGTCGGCAGGGGGTATGGATGGAGACCCAGTACTTC
NA	TRBJ2-5	once	TRBV20-1	CSAYEGVVRETQYF	TGCAGTGCTTATGAAGGGGTGGTTCGAGAGACCCAGTACTTC
TRBD2	TRBJ2-7	NA	TRBV11-2	CASSLALAGSSYEQYF	TGTGCCAGCAGCTTGGCCCTAGCGGGGAGTAGTTACGAGCAGTACTTC
NA	TRBJ1-3	once	TRBV12-3/TRBV12-4	CASTPFWGSSGNTIYF	TGTGCCAGCACCCCTTTTTGGGGAAGCTCTGGAAACACCATATATTTT
NA	TRBJ1-1	few	TRBV30	CAWSVQGSTEAFF	TGTGCCTGGAGTGTACAGGGTTCGACTGAAGCTTTCTTT
NA	TRBJ2-3	NA	TRBV14	CASSQIGFFTDTQYF	TGTGCCAGCAGCCAAATCGGGTTCTTCACAGATACGCAGTATTTT
NA	TRBJ2-1	many	TRBV12-3/TRBV12-4	CASSPQAEQFF	TGTGCCAGCAGTCCCCAGGCGGAGCAGTTCTTC
NA	TRBJ2-5	NA	TRBV20-1	CSAPRVQETQYF	TGCAGTGCTCCACGGGTCCAAGAGACCCAGTACTTC
NA	TRBJ1-1	NA	TRBV27	CASSLRFTTEAFF	TGTGCCAGCAGTTTACGTTTTACCACTGAAGCTTTCTTT
NA	TRBJ1-2	few	TRBV6-4	CASPGPNYGYTF	TGTGCCAGCCCGGGACCGAACTATGGCTACACCTTC
NA	TRBJ1-1	once	TRBV20-1	CSATKTQGPEAFF	TGCAGTGCTACCAAAACCCAGGGTCCTGAAGCTTTCTTT
NA	TRBJ1-2	NA	TRBV29-1	CSVEARVGYTF	TGCAGCGTTGAGGCGCGGGTCGGCTACACCTTC
NA	TRBJ1-4	NA	TRBV4-2	CASSQEEALMSF	TGTGCCAGCAGCCAAGAGGAAGCTTTAATGTCTTTT
TRBD2	TRBJ2-1	once	TRBV20-1	CSARVAGGPVRQFF	TGCAGTGCTAGAGTAGCGGGAGGGCCGGTAAGGCAGTTCTTC
NA	TRBJ1-1	NA	TRBV11-2	CASSNFLTANTEAFF	TGTGCCAGCAGCAACTTCCTGACGGCGAACACTGAAGCTTTCTTT
NA	TRBJ2-2	NA	TRBV29-1	CSVQRQVDTGELFF	TGCAGCGTCCAAAGACAGGTGGACACCGGGGAGCTGTTTTTT
NA	TRBJ2-1	many	TRBV7-9	CATSVGTNYNEQFF	TGTGCCACCAGCGTCGGGACAAATTACAATGAGCAGTTCTTC
NA	TRBJ1-6	NA	TRBV12-3/TRBV12-4	CASSLQGFWVLHF	TGTGCCAGCAGTCTACAGGGTTTCTGGGTCCTCCACTTT
NA	TRBJ1-5	NA	TRBV14	CASSFRDTNQPQHF	TGTGCCAGCAGCTTCCGGGACACCAATCAGCCCCAGCATTTT
TRBD2	TRBJ2-3	NA	TRBV20-1	CSARPRGTRGDTQYF	TGCAGTGCTAGACCGCGGGGGACCCGAGGAGATACGCAGTATTTT
TRBD2	TRBJ2-7	NA	TRBV29-1	CSVELAGEPYEQYF	TGCAGCGTTGAACTAGCGGGGGAGCCCTACGAGCAGTACTTC